The 18 T cell receptor beta chains in this list originate from one sample, sequenced in a study of identifying expanded T cells in peripheral blood. Repertoires were generated with immunoSEQ multiplex PCR, while TCRdb's copy carries only in-frame clones and drops some. The sample has about 110,000 clones; 88% are singletons. The sequencing sample was made of blood. These receptors were taken from a person aged 18 to 70 in good health.

The V gene is TRBV28, the J gene TRBJ2-1; TRBD1 matches at 10 bases. Germline V gives CDR1 MDHEN, CDR2 SYDVKM. J lost 6 bases, V lost 3 bases, and 5 bases had no gene match. The CDR3 has 15 amino acids. CDR3 sequence (DNA): TGTGCCAGCAGTTTCACGACAGGGGGCCTCAATGAGCAGTTCTTC. Residues: CASSFTTGGLNEQFF.

V usage is TRBV7-8 and J usage is TRBJ1-4, with D possibly TRBD1 on 5 matching bases. This CDR3 spans 17 amino acids. V lost 0 bases to trimming and J lost 1 base, with 12 bases between them. Per the germline V gene, CDR1 is SGHVS and CDR2 is FQNEAQ. The CDR3 DNA reads TGTGCCAGCAGCTTAGCGTTCGGGGCGAGAACTAATGAAAAACTGTTTTTT. It encodes CASSLAFGARTNEKLFF.

The rearrangement joins TRBV11-3 to TRBJ2-2, with D tentatively TRBD2 (7 bases). With 5 bases removed from V and 2 bases from J, the gap between germline ends came to 18 bases. CDR3 length: 17 residues. CDR1 is SGHNT and CDR2 is YENEEA in the germline V gene. The CDR3 loop reads CASSPQGRGGNTGELFF. The CDR3 nucleotides are TGTGCCAGCAGCCCTCAGGGGAGGGGCGGAAACACCGGGGAGCTGTTTTTT.

The J gene is TRBJ2-2, the V gene TRBV5-4, with 11 nucleotides matching TRBD2. Germline lookup yields CDR1 SGHNT and CDR2 YYREEE (reference sequence). V lost 4 bases, J lost 5 bases, and 4 bases stayed unmatched. CDR3 size: 15 residues. The CDR3 here is CASSQGLAVTGELFF. The CDR3 DNA is TGTGCCAGCAGCCAGGGACTAGCGGTAACCGGGGAGCTGTTTTTT.

The chain carries TRBV19 and TRBJ2-1; weak D call: TRBD1 (6 bases). Per the germline V gene, CDR1 is LNHDA and CDR2 is SQIVND (reference sequence). V was cut by 6 bases and J by 0 bases, with 24 bases left in between. The CDR3 is 19 amino acids. The DNA for the CDR3 is TGTGCCAGTAGCCGAGGTGCATCGCAACGGACAGCCTCCTACAATGAGCAGTTCTTC. Its protein product is CASSRGASQRTASYNEQFF.

The chain carries TRBV2 and TRBJ1-1; TRBD1 matches at 8 bases. CDR3 size: 18 residues. The V gene's germline CDR1 is SNHLY and CDR2 FYNNEI. The junction had 16 bases not matched to a gene; V was cut back by 3 bases and J by 4 bases. CDR3 sequence: CASSDPGGRGRGGTEAFF. The CDR3 DNA reads TGTGCCAGCAGTGATCCGGGCGGCAGGGGGCGTGGGGGCACTGAAGCTTTCTTT.

The chain employs TRBV7-3 and TRBJ2-1; tentative D call: TRBD2 (5 bases). The V gene lost 3 bases and the J gene lost 8 bases, with 14 bases spanning the gap. The CDR3 consists of 14 residues. Germline loops: CDR1 SGHTA, CDR2 FQGTGA. The CDR3 is CASSFPGTPHEQFF. CDR3 coding DNA: TGTGCCAGCAGCTTTCCGGGAACCCCCCATGAGCAGTTCTTC.

This rearrangement joins TRBV6-5 to TRBJ1-1, with D possibly being TRBD1 (6 bases). This CDR3 region has 15 residues. CDR1 is MNHEY, CDR2 SVGAGI, per germline. Trimming left V 6 bases short and J 3 bases short, with 17 bases between. The CDR3 here is CASSHSYRVDTEAFF. DNA of the CDR3: TGTGCCAGCAGCCACTCGTACAGGGTGGACACTGAAGCTTTCTTT.

The chain recombines TRBV19 with TRBJ1-1; D is uncertain. Germline CDR1 LNHDA, CDR2 SQIVND (reference sequence). The ends were cut back, 6 bases at V and 0 bases at J, with 17 bases in the middle. This CDR3 comprises 16 residues. The DNA of the CDR3 is TGTGCCAGTAGGCGCGGCAGATGGATAATGAACACTGAAGCTTTCTTT. Translated: CASRRGRWIMNTEAFF.

This rearrangement joins TRBV7-3 to TRBJ1-3; D unresolved. The germline gives CDR1 SGHTA, CDR2 FQGTGA. V gave up 5 bases and J gave up 8 bases, with 13 bases separating them. The CDR3 loop spans 13 amino acids. The CDR3 region has the DNA TGTGCCAGCAGCCCCTGGCCGGGCGACACCATATATTTT. Translated, it gives CASSPWPGDTIYF. Drawing the rest from reference TRBV7-3 and TRBJ1-3, the complete variable domain is GAGVSQTPSNKVTEKGKYVELRCDPISGHTALYWYRQSLGQGPEFLIYFQGTGAADDSGLPNDRFFAVRPEGSVSTLKIQRTERGDSAVYLCASSPWPGDTIYFGEGSWLTVV.

This clone has only one observation. The chain carries TRBV7-2 and TRBJ1-2, with a weak D call TRBD1 (5 bases). Germline lookup yields CDR1 SGHTA and CDR2 FQGNSA. The CDR3 length is 15 residues. V was shortened by 2 bases and J by 0 bases, with 10 bases between the two germline ends. CDR3 in DNA: TGTGCCAGCAGCTTAAGTACAGGATCTAACTATGGCTACACCTTC. Protein product: CASSLSTGSNYGYTF. Full variable domain (rest looked up from reference TRBV7-2 and TRBJ1-2): GAGVSQSPSNKVTEKGKDVELRCDPISGHTALYWYRQSLGQGLEFLIYFQGNSAPDKSGLPSDRFSAERTGGSVSTLTIQRTQQEDSAVYLCASSLSTGSNYGYTFGSGTRLTVV.

The rearrangement uses TRBV6-5 and TRBJ2-5; 9 nucleotides align to TRBD2. The V gene's germline CDR1 is MNHEY and CDR2 SVGAGI. The CDR3 has 15 residues. V was clipped by 2 bases and J by 4 bases; unmatched bases: 5. The CDR3 nucleotides read TGTGCCAGCAGTTACGGGACTAGCTTGCGAGAGACCCAGTACTTC. Translated, it gives CASSYGTSLRETQYF.

The V gene is TRBV7-2, the J gene TRBJ2-5, with TRBD2 as a possible D gene (6 bases). Between the trimmed V and J ends, which lost 4 bases and 4 bases, there was a span of 13 bases. CDR1 SGHTA and CDR2 FQGNSA come from the germline V gene. The CDR3 is 14 amino acids. The DNA of the CDR3 is TGTGCCAGCAGCTCCCGGACGGGAGTAGAGACCCAGTACTTC. Amino acids: CASSSRTGVETQYF.

The chain links TRBV7-9 to TRBJ1-6; tentatively, D is TRBD1 (5 bases). Germline CDR1 and CDR2: SEHNR and FQNEAQ (reference sequence). Trimming shortened V by 8 bases and J by 8 bases, and 13 bases separated the two germline ends. The CDR3 spans 13 residues. This CDR3 reads CASGTEWDSPLHF. Written as DNA, the CDR3 is TGTGCCAGCGGGACCGAGTGGGATTCACCCCTCCACTTT. The full variable domain, with the rest looked up from reference TRBV7-9 and TRBJ1-6, is DTGVSQNPRHKITKRGQNVTFRCDPISEHNRLYWYRQTLGQGPEFLTYFQNEAQLEKSRLLSDRFSAERPKGSFSTLEIQRTEQGDSAMYLCASGTEWDSPLHFGNGTRLTVT.

V gene TRBV5-6 combines with J gene TRBJ2-5; D may be TRBD2 (5 bases). Trimming took 0 bases from V and 4 from J, leaving 10 bases between them. This CDR3 has 14 amino acids. Per the germline V gene, CDR1 is SGHDT and CDR2 is YYEEEE. CDR3 coding DNA: TGTGCCAGCAGCTTGGTTTCCCGGGGAGAGACCCAGTACTTC. It codes for CASSLVSRGETQYF.

V usage is TRBV11-2 and J usage is TRBJ1-1, with 8 bases matching TRBD1. CDR1 is SGHAT and CDR2 is FQNNGV in the germline V gene. The CDR3 is 13 amino acids. V was clipped by 5 bases and J by 7 bases; unmatched bases: 6. The CDR3 region is CASSPGQAFEAFF. For the CDR3, the DNA is TGTGCCAGCAGCCCGGGACAGGCCTTTGAAGCTTTCTTT.

This clone was observed a few times. V and J are TRBV6-6 and TRBJ1-6; the match to TRBD1 covers 9 bases. Per the germline V gene, CDR1 is MNHNY and CDR2 is SVGAGI (reference sequence). CDR3 length equals 15 residues. V lost 6 bases to trimming and J lost 9 bases; unmatched junction nucleotides: 9. The CDR3 DNA reads as TGTGCCAGCAGGCCCGTGGACAGGGGCAGTTCACCCCTCCACTTT. It yields the protein CASRPVDRGSSPLHF.

The rearrangement uses TRBV7-2 and TRBJ1-5; the D is unclear. Germline loops: CDR1 SGHTA, CDR2 FQGNSA. V lost 1 base and J lost 7, with 14 bases in between. This CDR3 spans 15 amino acids. DNA for the CDR3: TGTGCCAGCAGCTTAGAAATTCGGGGAGGGCAGCCCCAGCATTTT. This encodes CASSLEIRGGQPQHF.